One and the same sample provided the 28 T cell receptor beta chains below, sequenced in a study of blood T cell repertoires in COVID-19. Assay used: immunoSEQ multiplex PCR; TCRdb lists only in-frame clones, some missing. Of approximately 100,000 clones in the sample, around 84% were seen once. What was sequenced was peripheral blood. The receptors here all came from a woman aged 80 or over with active or convalescent COVID-19.

The chain uses TRBV18 and TRBJ2-2; TRBD2 matches at 12 bases. J gave up 3 bases and V 5 bases, and 4 bases lay outside the gene matches. This CDR3 comprises 16 residues. CDR1 KGHSH and CDR2 LQKENI come from the germline V gene. The CDR3 DNA reads as TGTGCCAGCTCAGTACTAGCGGGAGGCGACACCGGGGAGCTGTTTTTT. This sequence encodes CASSVLAGGDTGELFF.

There are many counts of this clone. The chain's CDR3 is CASTRNPAGFEEQFF. The CDR3 DNA reads as TGTGCCAGCACCCGTAACCCTGCGGGATTTGAAGAGCAGTTCTTC. The chain combines TRBV7-2 with TRBJ2-1; D is possibly TRBD2 (6 bases). CDR3 length: 15 amino acids. Germline V CDR1 and CDR2: SGHTA, FQGNSA. V gave up 7 bases and J gave up 10 bases, with 23 bases separating them.

This clone was counted ten times or more. V and J are TRBV10-1 and TRBJ1-1; D is unclear. The CDR3 runs to 13 residues. V shed 2 bases and J shed 1 base, with 5 bases lying between them. Per the germline V gene, CDR1 is WNHNN and CDR2 is SYGVQD (reference sequence). DNA of the CDR3: TGCGCCAGCAGTGAGGCAGGGAACACTGAAGCTTTCTTT. This gives the protein CASSEAGNTEAFF.

The gene calls are TRBV5-1 and TRBJ2-1, with TRBD2 identical over 9 bases. The CDR3 is made up of 15 amino acids. The V segment lost 6 bases and the J segment 4 bases; nucleotides outside the gene matches: 8. Germline V gene lookup returns CDR1 SGHRS and CDR2 YFSETQ. The CDR3 sequence: CASTLAGAGYNEQFF. In nucleotides, the CDR3 is TGCGCCAGCACTTTAGCGGGAGCCGGATACAATGAGCAGTTCTTC.

The chain combines TRBV27 with TRBJ2-7, with 10 bases aligning to TRBD1. The J segment lost 2 bases and the V segment lost 3 bases, leaving 1 base of the junction unmatched. The germline CDR1 and CDR2 sequences are MNHEY and SMNVEV (reference sequence). This CDR3 contains 14 residues. CDR3 region: CASSLGTGAYEQYF. The CDR3 DNA reads as TGTGCCAGCAGTTTGGGGACAGGGGCCTACGAGCAGTACTTC.

V and J are TRBV9 and TRBJ1-2; D may be TRBD1 (6 bases). Germline V lookup: CDR1 SGDLS, CDR2 YYNGEE. The V and J ends lost 0 bases and 4 bases respectively, with 10 bases between them. The CDR3 runs to 14 residues. CDR3: CASSVEQGSYGYTF. DNA for the CDR3: TGTGCCAGCAGCGTAGAACAGGGTTCCTATGGCTACACCTTC.

In DNA form, the CDR3 reads TGCGCCAGCAGCGGGGGACCGGGAGCGGGCACAGATACGCAGTATTTT. It encodes CASSGGPGAGTDTQYF. V is TRBV5-1 and J is TRBJ2-3, with a weak D call TRBD2 (6 bases). This CDR3 comprises 16 residues. CDR1 and CDR2 (germline): SGHRS, YFSETQ. Trimming pared 4 bases from V and 1 base from J, leaving 16 bases between.

The chain uses TRBV6-5 and TRBJ1-6; TRBD1 matches 12 bases. CDR1 is MNHEY, CDR2 SVGAGI, per germline. This CDR3 has 14 amino acids. V shed 6 bases, J shed 9 bases, and the junction held 3 bases outside the gene matches. CDR3 in amino acids: CASSGTGGPSPLHF. Written as DNA, the CDR3 is TGTGCCAGCAGCGGGACAGGGGGCCCTTCACCCCTCCACTTT.

The chain recombines TRBV3-1 (or the pseudogene TRBV3-2) with TRBJ1-2; D is unresolved. The V gene's germline CDR1 is LGHDT and CDR2 YNNKEL (reference sequence). The CDR3 loop spans 14 amino acids. V gave up 3 bases and J gave up 2 bases, with 10 bases separating them. CDR3 DNA: TGTGCCAGCAGCCATCAACAGAGAAACTATGGCTACACCTTC. It encodes CASSHQQRNYGYTF.

The chain couples TRBV19 to TRBJ1-1, with 9 bases fitting TRBD1. Losses at the gene ends were 7 bases for V and 1 base for J; bases not matched to a gene: 4. CDR3 length: 14 residues. Looked up from germline, CDR1 is LNHDA and CDR2 is SQIVND (reference sequence). The CDR3 DNA sequence: TGTGCCAGTATGGGACAGGGACAGAACACTGAAGCTTTCTTT. Translation gives CASMGQGQNTEAFF.

The genes are TRBV10-3 and TRBJ2-3; TRBD2 aligns across 10 bases. The CDR3 runs 16 residues. The V gene's germline CDR1 is ENHRY and CDR2 SYGVKD. The junction had 4 bases not matched to a gene; V was cut back by 4 bases and J by 0 bases. This CDR3 is CAISVGTSVSTDTQYF. Written as DNA, the CDR3 is TGTGCCATCAGTGTAGGGACTAGCGTTAGCACAGATACGCAGTATTTT.

This clone was recorded a few times. The rearrangement uses TRBV27 and TRBJ2-1; TRBD1 might be the D (6 bases). Germline CDR1 and CDR2: MNHEY and SMNVEV (reference sequence). There are 15 residues in the CDR3. V was clipped by 7 bases and J by 1 base, with 14 bases between them. The CDR3 reads CASKSRGESYNEQFF. Written as DNA, the CDR3 is TGTGCCAGCAAATCCAGGGGAGAGTCCTACAATGAGCAGTTCTTC.

This chain joins TRBV28 and TRBJ2-7, with 9 bases identical to TRBD2. The CDR3 runs 14 residues. V dropped 5 bases and J dropped 4; count of bases not matched to a gene: 6. Germline assignment: CDR1 MDHEN and CDR2 SYDVKM. The DNA of the CDR3 is TGTGCCAGCAGTGTGACTAGCGGAGCATACGAGCAGTACTTC. Translation: CASSVTSGAYEQYF.

This clone was seen only a few times. Different DNA sequences within this sample yield the same CDR3. CDR3 loop: CATSRGGSSYEQYF. DNA of the CDR3: TGTGCCACCTCCCGGGGAGGGTCGTCCTACGAGCAGTACTTC. The rearrangement joins TRBV15 to TRBJ2-7, with 7 bases that match TRBD2. Looked up from germline, CDR1 is LNHNV and CDR2 is YYDKDF (reference sequence). The CDR3 spans 14 residues. J gave up 1 base and V 8 bases, and 8 bases lay outside the gene matches.

The CDR3 DNA sequence: TGTGCCAGCAGCCTTAGAGAGACAGGTCTGGGCATGACTGGAAACACCATATATTTT. As protein: CASSLRETGLGMTGNTIYF. This sequence joins TRBV4-2 and TRBJ1-3, with D tentatively TRBD1 (6 bases). CDR1 is LGHNA, CDR2 YNFKEQ, per germline. The V end lost 4 bases, the J end lost 2 bases, and 24 bases lay between the germline ends. The CDR3 consists of 19 residues.

This chain uses TRBV28 with TRBJ1-5, with D maybe TRBD1 (6 bases). This CDR3 is 15 amino acids long. Germline values: CDR1 MDHEN, CDR2 SYDVKM. Trimming pared 3 bases from V and 6 bases from J, leaving 15 bases between. CDR3 nucleotides: TGTGCCAGCAGTTTTTCTAAGGGGGGGGGTCAGCCCCAGCATTTT. Protein product: CASSFSKGGGQPQHF. Filled out from reference TRBV28 and TRBJ1-5, the complete variable domain reads DVKVTQSSRYLVKRTGEKVFLECVQDMDHENMFWYRQDPGLGLRLIYFSYDVKMKEKGDIPEGYSVSREKKERFSLILESASTNQTSMYLCASSFSKGGGQPQHFGDGTRLSIL.

There are a few counts of this clone. V usage is TRBV7-9 and J usage is TRBJ1-3; D remains unclear. Per the germline V gene, CDR1 is SEHNR and CDR2 is FQNEAQ (reference sequence). V gave up 5 bases and J gave up 0 bases, with 11 bases separating them. The CDR3 totals 15 residues. The CDR3, as DNA: TGTGCCAGCAGCCCACCCGGGAGCTCTGGAAACACCATATATTTT. It specifies CASSPPGSSGNTIYF.

V is TRBV9 and J is TRBJ1-3; D possibly corresponds to TRBD1 (6 bases). The CDR3 length is 15 residues. The V gene's germline CDR1 is SGDLS and CDR2 YYNGEE. V was clipped by 3 bases and J by 0 bases, with 10 bases between them. The DNA of the CDR3 is TGTGCCAGCAGCGCCGGGACAAACTCTGGAAACACCATATATTTT. Translating gives CASSAGTNSGNTIYF.

This chain connects TRBV18 to TRBJ1-6; TRBD1 agrees at 7 bases. V lost 6 bases to trimming and J lost 8 bases; unmatched junction nucleotides: 10. This CDR3 is built from 15 residues. Per the germline V gene, CDR1 is KGHSH and CDR2 is LQKENI. The CDR3 is CASSTGNGIDSPLHF. CDR3 bases: TGTGCCAGCTCGACAGGGAATGGGATTGATTCACCCCTCCACTTT.

In its sample, this clone was seen once. The chain employs TRBV6-5 and TRBJ1-6; TRBD1 aligns across 9 bases. The CDR3 has 16 residues. V gave up 2 bases and J gave up 8 bases; unmatched junction bases: 7. The germline V gene has CDR1 MNHEY and CDR2 SVGAGI. The DNA for the CDR3 is TGTGCCAGCAGTTACCTAGGGACAGGGACGTATTCACCCCTCCACTTT. Encoded protein: CASSYLGTGTYSPLHF.

The V gene is TRBV12-3 or TRBV12-4, the J gene TRBJ2-7; D not resolved. The CDR3 consists of 11 residues. Trimming pared 5 bases from V and 3 bases from J, leaving 5 bases between. CDR3 DNA: TGTGCCAGCAGTGTATTCTACGAGCAGTACTTC. Amino acid sequence: CASSVFYEQYF.

The chain recombines TRBV6-1 with TRBJ2-1, with TRBD2 as a possible D gene (6 bases). This CDR3 has 18 amino acids. Germline CDR1 MNHNS, CDR2 SASEGT. Trimming took 4 bases from V and 3 from J, leaving 22 bases between them. CDR3 bases: TGTGCCAGCAGTGTGGGGACTTCCGCACCCGATCTCTACAATGAGCAGTTCTTC. This translates into CASSVGTSAPDLYNEQFF.

The gene calls are TRBV15 and TRBJ2-7; the match to TRBD2 covers 7 bases. The CDR3 sequence is 15 residues long. J was trimmed by 10 bases and V by 0 bases; bases with no gene match: 12. Germline V gene data show CDR1 as LNHNV and CDR2 as YYDKDF (reference sequence). CDR3 protein: CATSRDRGGGPNQYF. The CDR3, as DNA: TGTGCCACCAGCAGAGATCGTGGGGGAGGGCCTAACCAGTACTTC.

The chain couples TRBV5-1 to TRBJ2-3; maybe TRBD2 (6 bases). CDR1 SGHRS and CDR2 YFSETQ come from the germline V gene. The CDR3 is 16 residues long. Trimming removed 0 bases from V and 1 base from J, with 12 bases in between. Written as DNA, the CDR3 is TGCGCCAGCAGCTTGGCGGGACCGGGAGGCACAGATACGCAGTATTTT. It codes for CASSLAGPGGTDTQYF.

This sequence joins TRBV7-2 and TRBJ1-4; D remains ambiguous. Germline-derived CDR1 and CDR2 are SGHTA and FQGNSA. The CDR3 covers 14 residues. With 6 bases removed from V and 4 bases from J, the gap between germline ends came to 12 bases. CDR3 nucleotide sequence: TGTGCCAGCAGGGAGGGTCCGCTTAATGAAAAACTGTTTTTT. This translates into CASREGPLNEKLFF.

The CDR3: CASSSSAGNTIYF. The CDR3 DNA is TGTGCCAGTAGTTCGAGCGCTGGAAACACCATATATTTT. The chain has TRBV19 and TRBJ1-3; the D is unclear. Germline lookup yields CDR1 LNHDA and CDR2 SQIVND (reference sequence). The CDR3 contains 13 residues. V lost 5 bases, J lost 2 bases, and 7 bases lay in between.

This rearrangement joins TRBV27 to TRBJ1-4; 10 nucleotides align to TRBD1. Trimming removed 7 bases from V and 1 base from J; junction bases left unmatched: 6. The CDR3 has 16 residues. In germline, CDR1 is MNHEY, CDR2 SMNVEV (reference sequence). In DNA, the CDR3 is TGTGCCAGCAAGCCCGGGACAGGGGAAACTAATGAAAAACTGTTTTTT. Protein product: CASKPGTGETNEKLFF.

The V call is TRBV7-2, the J call TRBJ2-5; D perhaps matches TRBD2 (6 bases). Trimming took off 3 bases at V and 2 bases at J, with 16 bases between the two ends. The germline V gene encodes CDR1 SGHTA and CDR2 FQGNSA. This CDR3 is 16 amino acids long. CDR3 residues: CASSFTSGPPQETQYF. The CDR3 region has the DNA TGTGCCAGCAGCTTTACCAGCGGGCCTCCTCAAGAGACCCAGTACTTC.